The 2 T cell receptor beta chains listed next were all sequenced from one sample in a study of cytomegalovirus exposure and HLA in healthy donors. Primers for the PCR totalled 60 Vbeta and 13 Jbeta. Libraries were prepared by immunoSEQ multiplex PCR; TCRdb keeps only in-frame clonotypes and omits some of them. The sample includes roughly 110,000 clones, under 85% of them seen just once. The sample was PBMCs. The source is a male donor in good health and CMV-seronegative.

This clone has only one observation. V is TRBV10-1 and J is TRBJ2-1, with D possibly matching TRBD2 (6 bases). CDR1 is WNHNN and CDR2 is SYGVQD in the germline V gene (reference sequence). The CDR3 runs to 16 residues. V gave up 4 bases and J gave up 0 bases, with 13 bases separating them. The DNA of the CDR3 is TGCGCCAGCAGTGGCCCGGCGGGAAACTCCTACAATGAGCAGTTCTTC. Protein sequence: CASSGPAGNSYNEQFF.

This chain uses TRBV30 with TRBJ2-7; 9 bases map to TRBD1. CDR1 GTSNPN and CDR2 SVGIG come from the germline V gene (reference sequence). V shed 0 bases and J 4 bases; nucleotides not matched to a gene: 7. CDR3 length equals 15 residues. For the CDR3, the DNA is TGTGCCTGGAGTGTACCTACAGGGGGCTTATACGAGCAGTACTTC. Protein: CAWSVPTGGLYEQYF.